The clone carrying this TCR beta chain occurred many times. The source of the sample is a study of early T cells in non-severe SARS-CoV-2 infection. From germline, CDR1 is KGHSH and CDR2 LQKENI. CDR3 length: 14 amino acids. J gave up 4 bases and V 3 bases, and 5 bases lay outside the gene matches. TCRdb called the 5' RACE reads again in MiXCR, with one record for every CDR3 protein. The data show some 81,000 distinct CDR3 sequences, about 9.6% seen once. The sample consisted of whole blood. This receptor was identified in an adult who was a healthcare worker with PCR-confirmed SARS-CoV-2 infection or an uninfected control (not recorded which). This rearrangement joins TRBV18 to TRBJ1-2, with 7 nucleotides matching TRBD1. The CDR3 sequence: CASSPQNRGYGYTF. CDR3 nucleotide sequence: TGTGCCAGCTCACCCCAGAACAGGGGCTATGGCTACACCTTC. Drawing the rest from reference TRBV18 and TRBJ1-2, the complete variable domain is NAGVMQNPRHLVRRRGQEARLRCSPMKGHSHVYWYRQLPEEGLKFMVYLQKENIIDESGMPKERFSAEFPKEGPSILRIQQVVRGDSAAYFCASSPQNRGYGYTFGSGTRLTVV.